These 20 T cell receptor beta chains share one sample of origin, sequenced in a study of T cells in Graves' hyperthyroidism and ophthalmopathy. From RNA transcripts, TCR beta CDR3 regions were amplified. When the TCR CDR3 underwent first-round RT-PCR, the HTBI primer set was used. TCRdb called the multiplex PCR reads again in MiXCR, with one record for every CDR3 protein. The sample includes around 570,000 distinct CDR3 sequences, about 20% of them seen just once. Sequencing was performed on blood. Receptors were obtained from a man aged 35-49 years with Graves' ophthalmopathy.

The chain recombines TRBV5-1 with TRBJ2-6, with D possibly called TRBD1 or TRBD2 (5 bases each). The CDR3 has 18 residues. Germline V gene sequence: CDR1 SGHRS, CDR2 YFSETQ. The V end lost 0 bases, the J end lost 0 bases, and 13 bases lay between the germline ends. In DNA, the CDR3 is TGCGCCAGCAGCTTGGATTTAGGGACCATCTCTGGGGCCAACGTCCTGACTTTC. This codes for CASSLDLGTISGANVLTF.

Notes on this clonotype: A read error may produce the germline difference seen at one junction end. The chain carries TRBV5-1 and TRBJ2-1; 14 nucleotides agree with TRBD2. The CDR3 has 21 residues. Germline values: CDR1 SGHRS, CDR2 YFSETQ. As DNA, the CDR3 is TGCGCCAGCAGCCCGGTTTTGAGGGGGACTAGCGGGAGTTTGGGGTACAATAAGCAGTTCTTC. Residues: CASSPVLRGTSGSLGYNKQFF.

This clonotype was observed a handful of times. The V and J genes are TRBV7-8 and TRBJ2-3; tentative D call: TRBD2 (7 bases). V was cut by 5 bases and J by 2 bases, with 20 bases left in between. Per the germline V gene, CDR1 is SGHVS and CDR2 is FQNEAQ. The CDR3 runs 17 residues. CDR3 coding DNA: TGTGCCAGCAGCCCCCGCGAGAGGGGGGGCGTCACAGATACGCAGTATTTT. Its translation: CASSPRERGGVTDTQYF.

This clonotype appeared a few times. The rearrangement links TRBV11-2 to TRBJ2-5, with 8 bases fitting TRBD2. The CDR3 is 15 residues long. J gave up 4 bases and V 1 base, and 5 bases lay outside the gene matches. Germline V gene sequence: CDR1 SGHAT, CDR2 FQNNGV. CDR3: CASSLGVAGSETQYF. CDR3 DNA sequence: TGTGCCAGCAGCTTAGGAGTAGCGGGATCAGAGACCCAGTACTTC.

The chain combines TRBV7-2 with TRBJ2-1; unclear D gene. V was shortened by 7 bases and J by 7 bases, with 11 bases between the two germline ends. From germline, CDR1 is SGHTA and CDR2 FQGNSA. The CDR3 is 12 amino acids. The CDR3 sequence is CASTPSRNEQFF. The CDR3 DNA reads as TGTGCCAGCACCCCCTCGCGGAATGAGCAGTTCTTC.

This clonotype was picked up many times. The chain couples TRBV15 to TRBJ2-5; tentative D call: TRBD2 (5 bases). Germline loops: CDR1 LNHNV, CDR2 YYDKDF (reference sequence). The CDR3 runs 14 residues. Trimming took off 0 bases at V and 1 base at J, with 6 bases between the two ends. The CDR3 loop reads CATSRDRGQETQYF. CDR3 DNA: TGTGCCACCAGCAGAGATCGGGGCCAAGAGACCCAGTACTTC.

CDR3 protein: CAITPGTSGSSYEQYF. CDR3 DNA sequence: TGTGCCATCACCCCTGGGACTAGCGGGAGCTCCTACGAGCAGTACTTC. V usage is TRBV10-3 and J usage is TRBJ2-7; 14 nucleotides match TRBD2. V gave up 7 bases and J gave up 0 bases; unmatched junction bases: 5. Germline lookup yields CDR1 ENHRY and CDR2 SYGVKD. This CDR3 comprises 16 residues.

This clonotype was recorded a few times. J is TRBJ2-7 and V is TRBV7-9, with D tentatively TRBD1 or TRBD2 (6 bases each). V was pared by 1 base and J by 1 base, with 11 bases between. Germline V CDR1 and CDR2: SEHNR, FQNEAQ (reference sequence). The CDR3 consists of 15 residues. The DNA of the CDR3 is TGTGCCAGCAGCTTAGAGGGGGGCCTTTCCTACGAGCAGTACTTC. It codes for CASSLEGGLSYEQYF.

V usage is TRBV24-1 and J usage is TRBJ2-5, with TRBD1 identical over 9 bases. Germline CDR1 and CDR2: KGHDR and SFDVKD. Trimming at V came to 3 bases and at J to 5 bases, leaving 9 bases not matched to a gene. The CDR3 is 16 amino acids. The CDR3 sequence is CATSDPRQGVEETQYF. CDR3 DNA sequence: TGTGCCACCAGTGATCCACGACAGGGGGTTGAGGAGACCCAGTACTTC.

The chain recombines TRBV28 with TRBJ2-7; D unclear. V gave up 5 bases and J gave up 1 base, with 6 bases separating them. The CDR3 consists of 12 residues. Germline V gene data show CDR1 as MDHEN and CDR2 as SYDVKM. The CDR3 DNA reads TGTGCCAGCAGTATAATGTCCTACGAGCAGTACTTC. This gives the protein CASSIMSYEQYF.

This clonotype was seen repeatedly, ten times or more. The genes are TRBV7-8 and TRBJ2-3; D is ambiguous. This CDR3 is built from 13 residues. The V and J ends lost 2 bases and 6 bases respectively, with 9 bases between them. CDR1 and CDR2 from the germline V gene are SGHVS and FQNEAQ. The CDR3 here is CASSLSAQDTQYF. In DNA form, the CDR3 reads TGTGCCAGCAGCTTAAGCGCCCAGGATACGCAGTATTTT.

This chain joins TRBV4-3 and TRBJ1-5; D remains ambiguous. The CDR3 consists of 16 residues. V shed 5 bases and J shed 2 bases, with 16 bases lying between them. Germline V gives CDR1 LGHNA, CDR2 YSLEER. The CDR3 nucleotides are TGCGCCAGCAGCAAGAACCCCGCGGAGGGCAATCAGCCCCAGCATTTT. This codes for CASSKNPAEGNQPQHF.

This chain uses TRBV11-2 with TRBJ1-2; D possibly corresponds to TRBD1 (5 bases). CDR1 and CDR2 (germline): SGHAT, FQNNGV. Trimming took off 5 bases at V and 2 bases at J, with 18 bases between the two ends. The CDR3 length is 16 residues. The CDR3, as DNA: TGTGCCAGCAGCCACCCCCCCGACAGACTCAACTATGGCTACACCTTC. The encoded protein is CASSHPPDRLNYGYTF.

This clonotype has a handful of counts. The CDR3 DNA reads TGTGCCAGCAGCCAGACAACGGGACTGCCTTCCCGCGAGCAGTACTTC. Translated, it gives CASSQTTGLPSREQYF. The genes are TRBV4-2 and TRBJ2-7; possible D gene TRBD2, 6 bases. V lost 3 bases to trimming and J lost 6 bases, with 21 bases between them. Germline values: CDR1 LGHNA, CDR2 YNFKEQ. The CDR3 loop spans 16 amino acids.

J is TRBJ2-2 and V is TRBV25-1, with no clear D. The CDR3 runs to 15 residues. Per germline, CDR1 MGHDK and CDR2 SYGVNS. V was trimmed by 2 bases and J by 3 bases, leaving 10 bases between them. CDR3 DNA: TGTGCCAGCAGTGAAAGACTCCTGGACACCGGGGAGCTGTTTTTT. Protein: CASSERLLDTGELFF.

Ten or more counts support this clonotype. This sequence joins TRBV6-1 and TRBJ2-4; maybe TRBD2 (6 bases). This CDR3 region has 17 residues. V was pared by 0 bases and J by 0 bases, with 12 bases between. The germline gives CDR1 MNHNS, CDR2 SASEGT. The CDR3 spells CASSEAGGHLAKNIQYF. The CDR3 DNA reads TGTGCCAGCAGTGAAGCGGGAGGCCATCTAGCCAAAAACATTCAGTACTTC.

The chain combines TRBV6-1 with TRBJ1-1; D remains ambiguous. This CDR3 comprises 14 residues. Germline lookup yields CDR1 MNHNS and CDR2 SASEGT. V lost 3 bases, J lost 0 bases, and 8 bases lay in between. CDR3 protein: CASSEGRLNTEAFF. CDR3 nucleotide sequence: TGTGCCAGCAGTGAGGGGAGGTTGAACACTGAAGCTTTCTTT.

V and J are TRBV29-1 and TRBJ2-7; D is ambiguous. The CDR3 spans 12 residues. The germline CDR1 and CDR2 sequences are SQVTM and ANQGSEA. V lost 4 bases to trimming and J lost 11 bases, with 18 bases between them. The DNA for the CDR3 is TGCAGCGTTGCGTCTAACCTACGAGTGAAGTACTTC. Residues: CSVASNLRVKYF.

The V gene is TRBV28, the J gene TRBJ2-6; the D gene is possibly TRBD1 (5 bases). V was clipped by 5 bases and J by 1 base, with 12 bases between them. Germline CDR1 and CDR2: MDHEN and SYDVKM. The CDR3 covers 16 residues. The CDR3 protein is CASSPRQHSGANVLTF. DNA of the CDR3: TGTGCCAGCAGTCCGAGACAGCATTCTGGGGCCAACGTCCTGACTTTC.

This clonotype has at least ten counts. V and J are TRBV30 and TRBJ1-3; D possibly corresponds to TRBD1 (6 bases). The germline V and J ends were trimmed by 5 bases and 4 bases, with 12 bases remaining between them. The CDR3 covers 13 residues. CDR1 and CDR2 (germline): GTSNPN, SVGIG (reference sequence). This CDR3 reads CAWGQTSGNTIYF. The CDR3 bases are TGTGCCTGGGGACAGACGAGCGGAAACACCATATATTTT.